This record concerns one T cell receptor beta chain sequence. Using immunoSEQ multiplex PCR, the repertoire was profiled, and TCRdb retains in-frame clones only, with some absent. The sample comprises about 80,000 clones, roughly 98% of which are singletons, and more than 0.12% rests with the top ten. The data derive from a study of technical replicates of blood from several donors. The CDR3 runs 18 residues. Germline CDR1 is MGHDK and CDR2 is SYGVNS. V shed 0 bases and J 1 base; nucleotides not matched to a gene: 12. This rearrangement joins TRBV25-1 to TRBJ2-7; 7 bases agree with TRBD2. This TCR came from a human donor in good health. Sequenced sample: T cells isolated from PBMCs. The CDR3 DNA reads as TGTGCCAGCAGTGAATATACCCGGGTGGCTAGCGGTTCCTACGAGCAGTACTTC. Encoded protein: CASSEYTRVASGSYEQYF.